Presented here are 7 T cell receptor beta chains from one specimen sequenced in a study of breast tumors, draining lymph nodes, adjacent tissues (dated by TCRdb to the mid-2010s). The axillary draining lymph nodes of breast cancer patients were the source of the lymph node samples. The method behind the library was multiplex PCR. TCRdb names Illumina HiSeq 2000 as the instrument used. TCRdb ran its own pipeline on the public reads, namely fastp trimming at Q25 and MiXCR clone calling, and kept in-frame beta chains. For every CDR3 protein sequence, its rows merge into one entry that carries the most common genes and DNA. The table for this sample lists some 200,000 distinct CDR3 sequences; 25% to 40% of them were counted only once. Jointly, the top ten make up around 4.4% of the sample. Source material: axillary lymph node tissue. These receptors all stem from a female donor with breast cancer. Some clones in this sample may be carry-over from other donors' samples.

The chain has TRBV6-2 or TRBV6-3 and TRBJ2-5; 11 bases are a match to TRBD2. Germline V lookup: CDR1 MNHEY, CDR2 SVGEGT. The V and J ends lost 5 bases and 7 bases, in that order; junction bases with no gene match: 9. This CDR3 spans 15 amino acids. Here the CDR3 DNA reads TGTGCCAGCAGTCACCCTGGGACTAGCGGCGGGACCCAGTACTTC. Encoded protein: CASSHPGTSGGTQYF.

This clonotype has only a few counts. A read error may be the cause here, since a much bigger clone is one base away. In this CDR3 the conserved last residue, phenylalanine or tryptophan, is missing, so a read error is likely. The chain recombines TRBV20-1 with TRBJ2-1, with D perhaps TRBD2 (6 bases). Germline assignment: CDR1 DFQATT and CDR2 SNEGSKA (reference sequence). The CDR3 loop spans 10 amino acids. CDR3 sequence reads: CSFGEAEQFS. CDR3 nucleotide sequence: TGCAGCTTTGGGGAGGCTGAGCAGTTCTCC.

The table lists this clonotype with a few counts. Given a much more abundant clone one base away, this may be a read error. The rearrangement links TRBV7-9 to TRBJ2-5, with D possibly TRBD2 on 7 matching bases. This CDR3 is 15 amino acids long. Germline V gene lookup returns CDR1 SEHNR and CDR2 FQNEAQ (reference sequence). DNA for the CDR3: TGTGCCAGCAGCCCGGGGAGGGGGGCGATGGAGACCCAGCACTTC. Amino acids: CASSPGRGAMETQHF.

On this clonotype: This could be a read error, since a much larger clone is one nucleotide away. The V call is TRBV28, the J call TRBJ2-2; TRBD2 matches 7 bases. Germline CDR1 and CDR2: MDHEN and SYDVKM. This CDR3 region has 16 residues. Trimming took 4 bases from V and 6 from J; bases not matched to a gene: 11. The CDR3 reads CASSSPASGYAGELFF. The CDR3 region has the DNA TGTGCCAGCAGTTCCCCGGCTAGCGGCTACGCCGGGGAGCTGTTTTTT.

In this sample, this clonotype turned up once. The chain uses TRBV2 and TRBJ1-1; 8 bases align to TRBD1. Germline V gene sequence: CDR1 SNHLY, CDR2 FYNNEI. The CDR3 contains 15 residues. J was trimmed by 1 base and V by 5 bases; bases with no gene match: 6. CDR3 loop: CASSYHRGENTEAFF. In DNA form, the CDR3 reads TGTGCCAGCAGTTACCACAGGGGGGAGAACACTGAAGCTTTCTTT.

This clonotype was counted many times. The germline gene is not matched at one end of the junction; a read error may be the cause. The genes are TRBV7-2 and TRBJ2-2, with 12 bases fitting TRBD2. The germline gives CDR1 SGHTA, CDR2 FQGNSA. CDR3 length equals 19 residues. The CDR3 coding sequence is TGTGCCAGCAGCGCCAGACCACTAGCGGGAGGAGGTAGCACCGGGGGGCTGTTTTTT. This encodes CASSARPLAGGGSTGGLFF.

The chain combines TRBV4-1 with TRBJ1-2; tentative D call: TRBD1 (6 bases). Germline CDR1 and CDR2: MGHRA and YSYEKL. The CDR3 runs 15 residues. With 1 base removed from V and 0 bases from J, the gap between germline ends came to 9 bases. The CDR3 here is CASSQGRQANYGYTF. CDR3 sequence (DNA): TGCGCCAGCAGCCAAGGTCGACAGGCTAACTATGGCTACACCTTC.